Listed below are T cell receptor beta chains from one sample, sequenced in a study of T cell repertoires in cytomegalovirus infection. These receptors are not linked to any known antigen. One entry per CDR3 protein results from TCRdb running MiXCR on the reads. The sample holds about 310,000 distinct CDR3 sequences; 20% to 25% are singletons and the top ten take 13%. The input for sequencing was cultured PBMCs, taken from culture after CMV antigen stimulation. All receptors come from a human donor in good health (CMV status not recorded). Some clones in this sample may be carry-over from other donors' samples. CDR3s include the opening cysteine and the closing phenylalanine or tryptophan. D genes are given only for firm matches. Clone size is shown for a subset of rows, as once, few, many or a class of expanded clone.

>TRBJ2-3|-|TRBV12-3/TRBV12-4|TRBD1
CASSLSQGATDTQYF
TGTGCCAGCAGTTTGAGTCAGGGGGCCACAGATACGCAGTATTTT
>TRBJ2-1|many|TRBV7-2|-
CASSPGSHNNEQFF
TGTGCCAGCAGCCCCGGGAGCCACAACAATGAGCAGTTCTTC
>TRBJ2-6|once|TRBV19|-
CASSSQGGAGANVLTF
TGTGCCAGTAGTTCCCAGGGCGGCGCTGGGGCCAACGTCCTGACTTTC
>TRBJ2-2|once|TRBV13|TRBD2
CASSLSLAVGGTGELFF
TGTGCCAGCAGCCTCTCTCTAGCGGTAGGAGGCACCGGGGAGCTGTTTTTT
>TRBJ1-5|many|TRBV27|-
CASNFLPLYSNQPQHF
TGTGCCAGCAACTTCCTCCCTCTTTATAGCAATCAGCCCCAGCATTTT
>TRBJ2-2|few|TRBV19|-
CASSIRLRVDTGELFF
TGTGCCAGTAGTATTCGATTGAGGGTGGACACCGGGGAGCTGTTTTTT
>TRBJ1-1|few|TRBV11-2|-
CASRGGYTEAFF
TGTGCCAGTCGGGGGGGATACACTGAAGCTTTCTTT
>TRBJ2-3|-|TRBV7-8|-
CASSSLGTRFSTDTQYF
TGTGCCAGCAGCTCACTAGGAACGAGATTTAGCACAGATACGCAGTATTTT
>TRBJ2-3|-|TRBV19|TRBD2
CASSILSGSSDTQYF
TGTGCCAGTAGTATTTTAAGCGGGAGCTCAGATACGCAGTATTTT
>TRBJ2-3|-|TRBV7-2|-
CASSLGWQGGYTQYF
TGTGCCAGCAGCTTAGGGTGGCAGGGGGGTTATACGCAGTATTTT
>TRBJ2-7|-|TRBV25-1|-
CASGKGGRYEQYF
TGTGCCAGCGGAAAGGGGGGAAGATACGAGCAGTACTTC
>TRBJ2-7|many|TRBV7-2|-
CASSLALTYTEQYF
TGTGCCAGCAGCTTAGCTCTAACATATACCGAGCAGTACTTC
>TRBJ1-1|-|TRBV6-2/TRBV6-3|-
CASSLKGQNTEAFF
TGTGCCAGCAGTCTCAAGGGCCAGAACACTGAAGCTTTCTTT
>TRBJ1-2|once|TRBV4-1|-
CASSQSSDANYGYTF
TGCGCCAGCAGCCAGTCGTCAGACGCTAACTATGGCTACACCTTC
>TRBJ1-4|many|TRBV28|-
CASSLGPATTNEKLFF
TGTGCCAGCAGTTTGGGCCCGGCTACAACTAATGAAAAACTGTTTTTT
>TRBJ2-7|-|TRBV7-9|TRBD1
CASSFLDRAYEQYF
TGTGCCAGCAGCTTCCTGGACAGGGCCTACGAGCAGTACTTC
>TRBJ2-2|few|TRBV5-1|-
CASSVSGLRMGTGELFF
TGCGCCAGCAGCGTTTCGGGACTCCGAATGGGCACCGGGGAGCTGTTTTTT
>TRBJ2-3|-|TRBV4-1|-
CASSQGWGDGDTQYF
TGCGCCAGCAGCCAAGGGTGGGGGGATGGGGATACGCAGTATTTT
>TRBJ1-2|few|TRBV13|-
CASSLLQNGYTF
TGTGCCAGCAGCTTACTACAGAATGGCTACACCTTC
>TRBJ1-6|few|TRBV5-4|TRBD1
CASSFGQGTNSPLHF
TGTGCCAGCAGCTTTGGACAGGGAACTAATTCACCCCTCCACTTT
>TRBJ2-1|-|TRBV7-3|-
CASSSLQREFDEQFF
TGTGCCAGCAGCTCCCTTCAAAGGGAGTTTGATGAGCAGTTCTTC
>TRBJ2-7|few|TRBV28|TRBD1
CASRGAGTGLYEQYF
TGTGCCAGCAGAGGAGCCGGGACAGGGCTATACGAGCAGTACTTC
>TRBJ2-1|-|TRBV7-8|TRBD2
CASSLRSGRTGGYNEQFF
TGTGCCAGCAGCTTACGTAGCGGGAGGACCGGGGGGTACAATGAGCAGTTCTTC
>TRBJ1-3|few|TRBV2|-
CASSEVGGSSGNTIYF
TGTGCCAGCAGTGAGGTGGGCGGATCTTCTGGAAACACCATATATTTT
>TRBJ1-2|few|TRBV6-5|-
CASRSPGRDYGYTF
TGTGCCAGCAGGTCCCCGGGCAGGGACTATGGCTACACCTTC
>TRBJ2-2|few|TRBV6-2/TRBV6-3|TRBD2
CASSLGLAGGTTGELFF
TGTGCCAGCAGCTTAGGACTAGCGGGAGGAACCACCGGGGAGCTGTTTTTT
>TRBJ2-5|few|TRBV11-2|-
CASSLRQTSQETQYF
TGTGCCAGCAGCTTACGACAGACCTCCCAGGAGACCCAGTACTTC
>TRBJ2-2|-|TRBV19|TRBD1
CASRRGGHTGELFF
TGTGCCAGTAGGCGAGGGGGCCACACCGGGGAGCTGTTTTTT
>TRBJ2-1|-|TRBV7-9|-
CASSLAGDGVRQFF
TGTGCCAGCAGCTTAGCGGGAGACGGTGTGCGGCAGTTCTTC
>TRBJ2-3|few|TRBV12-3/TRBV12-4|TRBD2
CASSPSGFAQYF
TGTGCCAGCAGCCCTAGCGGGTTCGCGCAGTATTTT
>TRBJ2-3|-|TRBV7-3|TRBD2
CASSLTLEAGGVTDTQYF
TGTGCCAGCAGCTTAACCCTAGAAGCGGGAGGTGTGACAGATACGCAGTATTTT
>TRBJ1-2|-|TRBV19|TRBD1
CASRDRGGNYGYTF
TGTGCCAGTAGGGACAGGGGAGGAAACTATGGCTACACCTTC
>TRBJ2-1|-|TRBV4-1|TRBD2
CASSQEGTRSVEQFF
TGCGCCAGCAGCCAAGAAGGGACTAGATCGGTTGAGCAGTTCTTC
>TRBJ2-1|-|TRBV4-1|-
CASSQETGIPEQFF
TGCGCCAGCAGCCAAGAAACAGGCATCCCTGAGCAGTTCTTC
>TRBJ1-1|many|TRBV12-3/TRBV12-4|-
CASSPRTGNTEAFF
TGTGCCAGCAGCCCCAGGACGGGGAACACTGAAGCTTTCTTT
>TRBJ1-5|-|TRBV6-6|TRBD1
CASSRRGLEPQHF
TGTGCCAGCAGTCGAAGGGGGCTGGAGCCCCAGCATTTT
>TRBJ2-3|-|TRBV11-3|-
CASSLGGLRTDTQYF
TGTGCCAGCAGCTTAGGGGGACTGCGCACAGATACGCAGTATTTT
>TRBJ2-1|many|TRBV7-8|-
CASSSTPGVRKARQFF
TGTGCCAGCAGCTCAACGCCGGGGGTGAGAAAGGCGAGACAGTTCTTC
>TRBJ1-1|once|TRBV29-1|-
CSVEPLGNTEAFF
TGCAGCGTTGAACCCCTTGGGAACACTGAAGCTTTCTTT
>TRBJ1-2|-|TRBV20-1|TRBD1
CSTRDRDDYGYTF
TGCAGTACCCGAGACAGGGATGACTATGGCTACACCTTC
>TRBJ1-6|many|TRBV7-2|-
CASGNNSPLHF
TGTGCGTCGGGAAATAATTCACCCCTCCACTTT
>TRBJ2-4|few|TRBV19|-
CASSIPTGPGAKNIQYF
TGTGCCAGTAGTATCCCTACAGGGCCGGGGGCCAAAAACATTCAGTACTTC
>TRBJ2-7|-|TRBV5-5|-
CASSLYPYEQYF
TGTGCCAGCAGCTTGTACCCTTACGAGCAGTACTTC
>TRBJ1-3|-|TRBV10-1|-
CARSGPNRNTIYF
TGCGCCAGATCCGGACCCAACAGGAACACCATATATTTT
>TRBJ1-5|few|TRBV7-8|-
CASSLAAGYSNQPQHF
TGTGCCAGCAGCTTAGCTGCTGGGTATAGCAATCAGCCCCAGCATTTT
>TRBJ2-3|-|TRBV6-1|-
CASSEDQDGSNTDTQYF
TGTGCCAGCAGTGAGGACCAGGACGGTAGTAACACAGATACGCAGTATTTT
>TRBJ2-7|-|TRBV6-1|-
CASSAQGLNYEQYF
TGTGCCAGCAGTGCACAGGGTTTGAACTACGAGCAGTACTTC
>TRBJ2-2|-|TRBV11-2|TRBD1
CASSTHRDRITGELFF
TGTGCCAGCAGCACACACCGGGACAGAATAACCGGGGAGCTGTTTTTT
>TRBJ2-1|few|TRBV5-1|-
CASSRSGNGAYNEQFF
TGCGCCAGCAGCAGGTCAGGGAACGGTGCCTACAATGAGCAGTTCTTC
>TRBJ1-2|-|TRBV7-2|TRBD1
CASSFYDPDRGGGYTF
TGTGCCAGCAGCTTTTACGACCCGGACAGGGGGGGCGGCTACACCTTC
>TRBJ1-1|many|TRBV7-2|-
CASSPQGDTEAFF
TGTGCCAGCAGCCCTCAGGGTGACACTGAAGCTTTCTTT
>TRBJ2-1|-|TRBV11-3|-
CASSLWRGHNEQFF
TGTGCCAGCAGCTTATGGCGGGGGCACAATGAGCAGTTCTTC
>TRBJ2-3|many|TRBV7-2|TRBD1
CASSPGQGYTDTQYF
TGTGCCAGCAGCCCTGGACAGGGGTACACAGATACGCAGTATTTT
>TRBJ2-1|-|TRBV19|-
CASSIVGLDEQFF
TGTGCCAGTAGTATTGTGGGATTAGATGAGCAGTTCTTC
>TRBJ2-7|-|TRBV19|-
CASSTTYSYEQYF
TGTGCCAGTAGTACGACCTACTCCTACGAGCAGTACTTC